This T cell receptor (beta chain) came from a study of blood T cell repertoires in COVID-19. Study overall: Sources were T cells, B-cell-depleted T cells, or PBMCs; the material itself was cDNA or gDNA.

Assay: immunoSEQ multiplex PCR; the TCRdb copy retains only in-frame clones and omits some. The data hold over 150,000 clones, with about nine tenths observed a single time. The CDR3 runs to 14 residues. Trimming removed 5 bases at V and 5 bases at J, with 17 bases between. Germline V lookup: CDR1 SGHRS, CDR2 YFSETQ. Study members were between about 18 and 95 years old and lived in approximately 25 US regions. This chain uses TRBV5-1 with TRBJ2-7, with D perhaps TRBD1 (5 bases). Sequenced sample: PBMCs or T cells enriched from blood (not recorded which). This clonotype originated in a woman between 18 and 29 years old who had recovered from COVID-19. The CDR3 loop is CASRPIKQGNEQYF. The CDR3 DNA reads TGCGCCAGCAGACCTATTAAGCAGGGTAACGAGCAGTACTTC.